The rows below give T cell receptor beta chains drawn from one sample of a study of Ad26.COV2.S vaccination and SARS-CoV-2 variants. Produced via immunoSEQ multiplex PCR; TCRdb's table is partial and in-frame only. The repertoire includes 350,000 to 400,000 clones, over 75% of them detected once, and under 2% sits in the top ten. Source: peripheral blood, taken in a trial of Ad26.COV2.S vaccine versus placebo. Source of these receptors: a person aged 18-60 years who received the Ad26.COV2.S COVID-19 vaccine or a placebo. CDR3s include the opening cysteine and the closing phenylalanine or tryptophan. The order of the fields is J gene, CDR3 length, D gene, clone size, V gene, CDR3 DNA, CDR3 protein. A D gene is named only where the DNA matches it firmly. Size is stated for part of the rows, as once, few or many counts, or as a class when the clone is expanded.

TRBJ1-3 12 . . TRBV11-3 TGTGCCAGCAGCCTCCCTGGAAACACCATATATTTT CASSLPGNTIYF
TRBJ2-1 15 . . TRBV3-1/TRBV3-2 TGTGCCAGCAGCCAGGGACCGACCATCTACAATGAGCAGTTCTTC CASSQGPTIYNEQFF
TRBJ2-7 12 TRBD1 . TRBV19 TGTGCCAGCAGACAGGGAAGTTACGAGCAGTACTTC CASRQGSYEQYF
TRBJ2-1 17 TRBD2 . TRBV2 TGTGCCAGCAGTGTAGTACCCGGGACTAGCGGGAGAAATGAGCAGTTCTTC CASSVVPGTSGRNEQFF
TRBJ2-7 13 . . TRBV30 TGTGCCTGGAGTGTCGGGCAGTCCTACGAGCAGTACTTC CAWSVGQSYEQYF
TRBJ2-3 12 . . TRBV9 TGTGCCAGCAGAGCCGCGCCCGGACCGCAGTATTTT CASRAAPGPQYF
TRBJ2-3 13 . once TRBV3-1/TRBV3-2 TGTGCCAGCAGCTTCCGGAATCGAGATACGCAGTATTTT CASSFRNRDTQYF
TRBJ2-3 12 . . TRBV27 TGTGCCAGCAGTCCCGGCACAGATACGCAGTATTTT CASSPGTDTQYF
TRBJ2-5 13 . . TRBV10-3 TGTGCCATCAGTGAGTCGTCAGAAGAGACCCAGTACTTC CAISESSEETQYF
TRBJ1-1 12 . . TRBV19 TGTGCCAGTAGCACAGGTTTCAAAGAAGCTTTCTTT CASSTGFKEAFF
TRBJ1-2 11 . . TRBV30 TGTGCCTGCCCGAAGGGGTATGGCTACACCTTC CACPKGYGYTF
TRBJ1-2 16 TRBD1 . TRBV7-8 TGTGCCAGCAGCTCCCACACGTCTACAGGGGGCGATGGCTACACCTTC CASSSHTSTGGDGYTF
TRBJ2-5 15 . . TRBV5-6 TGTGCCAGCAGCTTAGGACGATTTGGGGGAGAGACCCAGTACTTC CASSLGRFGGETQYF
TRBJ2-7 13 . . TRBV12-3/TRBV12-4 TGTGCCAGCACGGTCTGGGGGCTACACGAGCAGTACTTC CASTVWGLHEQYF
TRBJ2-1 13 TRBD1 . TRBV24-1 TGTGCCACAGGGACAGCCTCCTACAATGAGCAGTTCTTC CATGTASYNEQFF
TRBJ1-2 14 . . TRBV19 TGTGCCAGTAAAGAGGGTCCATCCCCTTATGGCTACACCTTC CASKEGPSPYGYTF
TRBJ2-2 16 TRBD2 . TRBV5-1 TGCGCCAGCAGCTTGGAGTCGGGAGGGAACACCGGGGAGCTGTTTTTT CASSLESGGNTGELFF
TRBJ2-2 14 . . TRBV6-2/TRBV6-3 TGTGCCAGCAGTAGCGACTTCAACACCGGGGAGCTGTTTTTT CASSSDFNTGELFF
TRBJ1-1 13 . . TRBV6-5 TGTGCCAGCAGTTACTCGAGGGCGGGTGAAGCTTTCTTT CASSYSRAGEAFF
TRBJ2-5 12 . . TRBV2 TGTGCCAGCGTCCAGGGGCAAGAGACCCAGTACTTC CASVQGQETQYF
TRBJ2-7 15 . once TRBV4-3 TGCGCCAGCAGCCCGTTTGCGGACGGCTCCTACGAGCAGTACTTC CASSPFADGSYEQYF
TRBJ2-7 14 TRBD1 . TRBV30 TGTGCCTGGAGACAACCCACGACAGGGTTCGAGCAGTACTTC CAWRQPTTGFEQYF
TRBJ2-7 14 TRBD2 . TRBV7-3 TGTGCCAGCAGCCCGGGACTAGCGGAGTACGAGCAGTACTTC CASSPGLAEYEQYF
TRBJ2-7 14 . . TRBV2 TGTGCCAGCAGTACAAACAGGGAAATGGGGGAGCAGTACTTC CASSTNREMGEQYF
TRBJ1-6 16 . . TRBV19 TGTGCCAGTAGTGTCTTACGCGGGGCCGGAGATTCACCCCTCCACTTT CASSVLRGAGDSPLHF
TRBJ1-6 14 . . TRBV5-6 TGTGCCAGCAGTATAGGGAGGGTTAATTCACCCCTCCACTTT CASSIGRVNSPLHF
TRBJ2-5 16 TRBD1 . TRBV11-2 TGTGCCAGCAGCTTCGCCGGGACAGGGTTCTCAGAGACCCAGTACTTC CASSFAGTGFSETQYF
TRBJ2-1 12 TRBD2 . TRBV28 TGTGCCAGCAGTAGCGGGACTAGCGAGCAGTTCTTC CASSSGTSEQFF